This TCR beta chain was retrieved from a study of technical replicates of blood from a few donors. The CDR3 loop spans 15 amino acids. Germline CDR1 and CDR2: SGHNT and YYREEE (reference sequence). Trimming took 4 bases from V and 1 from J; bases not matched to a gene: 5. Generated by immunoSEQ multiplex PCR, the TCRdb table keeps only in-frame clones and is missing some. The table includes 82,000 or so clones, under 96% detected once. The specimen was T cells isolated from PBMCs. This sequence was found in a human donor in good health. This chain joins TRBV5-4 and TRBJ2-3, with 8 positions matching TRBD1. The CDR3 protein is CASSQGQGGTDTQYF. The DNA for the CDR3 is TGTGCCAGCAGCCAAGGACAGGGAGGCACAGATACGCAGTATTTT. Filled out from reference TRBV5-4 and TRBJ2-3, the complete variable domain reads ETGVTQSPTHLIKTRGQQVTLRCSSQSGHNTVSWYQQALGQGPQFIFQYYREEENGRGNFPPRFSGLQFPNYSSELNVNALELDDSALYLCASSQGQGGTDTQYFGPGTRLTVL.